The next 12 T cell receptor beta chains were all read from a single sample in a study of blood T cells in healthy people across ages. With a J-beta primer mix and a sample-barcoded 5' primer, a second PCR ran about 7 to 12 cycles. In TCRdb, the 5' RACE reads were re-called with MiXCR into one record per CDR3 protein. Among hundreds of thousands of distinct CDR3 sequences listed, 20% to 30% were seen once. This sample also belongs to another study, concerning T cells of mothers and their children.

Sequenced: blood. Receptor source: a boy younger than 18 in good health.

The rearrangement uses TRBV2 and TRBJ2-3, with TRBD2 matching 9 bases. V shed 4 bases, J shed 4 bases, and the junction held 9 bases outside the gene matches. The CDR3 is made up of 16 amino acids. Germline loops: CDR1 SNHLY, CDR2 FYNNEI. This chain's CDR3 is CASSAAGLAAADTQYF. In nucleotides, the CDR3 is TGTGCCAGCAGTGCAGCGGGACTAGCTGCGGCAGATACGCAGTATTTT.

This clonotype was seen repeatedly, ten times or more. The J gene is TRBJ1-1, the V gene TRBV29-1, with 8 bases that match TRBD1. The V gene's germline CDR1 is SQVTM and CDR2 ANQGSEA. Losses at the gene ends were 7 bases for V and 2 bases for J; bases not matched to a gene: 3. The CDR3 extends over 12 amino acids. Here the CDR3 reads CSGGQVNTEAFF. DNA for the CDR3: TGCAGCGGGGGACAGGTAAACACTGAAGCTTTCTTT.

In its sample, this clonotype was seen many times. The genes are TRBV11-2 and TRBJ2-1, with D perhaps matching TRBD2 (5 bases). Trimming left V 1 base short and J 9 bases short, with 7 bases between. CDR3 length: 12 residues. Germline V gene lookup returns CDR1 SGHAT and CDR2 FQNNGV. The CDR3 DNA reads TGTGCCAGCAGCTTAGGGGGAGTTGAGCAGTTCTTC. It encodes CASSLGGVEQFF.

The chain links TRBV4-1 to TRBJ1-4; a possible D gene is TRBD1 (5 bases). The CDR3 has 15 residues. V lost 4 bases, J lost 3 bases, and 12 bases lay in between. The germline gives CDR1 MGHRA, CDR2 YSYEKL. CDR3 protein: CASSPNRFSNEKLFF. CDR3 DNA sequence: TGCGCCAGCAGCCCCAACAGGTTTTCTAATGAAAAACTGTTTTTT.

The chain has TRBV27 and TRBJ1-4, with D tentatively TRBD1 (6 bases). The CDR3 is 16 residues long. Germline assignment: CDR1 MNHEY and CDR2 SMNVEV (reference sequence). V was trimmed by 7 bases and J by 4 bases, leaving 19 bases between them. The DNA of the CDR3 is TGTGCCAGCACGTTCCCCCAGGGGCCCCTTAATGAAAAACTGTTTTTT. Translation gives CASTFPQGPLNEKLFF.

CDR3 residues: CASSYSAPPSGSNEQFF. As DNA, the CDR3 is TGTGCCAGCAGTTACTCGGCCCCTCCTAGCGGATCAAATGAGCAGTTCTTC. This sequence joins TRBV6-5 and TRBJ2-1; 7 nucleotides agree with TRBD2. Germline assignment: CDR1 MNHEY and CDR2 SVGAGI. The CDR3 consists of 17 residues. The V segment lost 0 bases and the J segment 7 bases; nucleotides outside the gene matches: 12.

Worth noting for this clonotype: At one end the junction does not follow the germline gene, possibly because of a read error. The chain is built from TRBV29-1 and TRBJ2-1; maybe TRBD2 (6 bases). Germline loops: CDR1 SQVTM, CDR2 ANQGSEA. The CDR3 length is 13 residues. The CDR3 loop reads CRVEIRGINEQFF. The CDR3 DNA reads TGCCGCGTTGAGATTCGGGGGATCAATGAGCAGTTCTTC.

The chain combines TRBV3-1 with TRBJ2-5, with D perhaps TRBD2 (5 bases). V was trimmed by 2 bases and J by 4 bases, leaving 23 bases between them. The germline V gene has CDR1 LGHDT and CDR2 YNNKEL (reference sequence). This CDR3 comprises 18 residues. The CDR3 sequence is CASSQKGGPRTQRETQYF. CDR3 nucleotides: TGTGCCAGCAGCCAAAAAGGAGGACCCCGAACTCAGAGAGAGACCCAGTACTTC.

The chain couples TRBV29-1 to TRBJ2-5; D ambiguous. The length of the CDR3 is 9 residues. Trimming shortened V by 7 bases and J by 5 bases, and 5 bases separated the two germline ends. Per the germline V gene, CDR1 is SQVTM and CDR2 is ANQGSEA. The CDR3 region is CSGPETQYF. Written as DNA, the CDR3 is TGCAGCGGGCCGGAGACCCAGTACTTC.

The V and J genes are TRBV27 and TRBJ2-5; the match to TRBD1 covers 7 bases. Germline CDR1 MNHEY, CDR2 SMNVEV (reference sequence). The CDR3 consists of 15 residues. The V gene end was trimmed by 6 bases and the J gene end by 3 bases; junction bases not matched to a gene: 10. CDR3 sequence: CASRTQGPSKETQYF. CDR3 in DNA: TGTGCCAGCAGGACACAGGGGCCCAGCAAAGAGACCCAGTACTTC.

The chain combines TRBV20-1 with TRBJ2-1, with 7 bases fitting TRBD2. Germline trimming cut 2 bases from V and 1 base from J; bases unmatched to any gene: 5. CDR3 length equals 15 residues. Germline assignment: CDR1 DFQATT and CDR2 SNEGSKA (reference sequence). The CDR3 spells CSARSREFSYNEQFF. CDR3 in DNA: TGCAGTGCTAGATCGCGGGAGTTTTCCTACAATGAGCAGTTCTTC.

This clonotype was detected only a few times. J is TRBJ2-7 and V is TRBV28, with 7 nucleotides matching TRBD2. The trim removed 7 bases at V and 3 bases at J, leaving 9 bases unmatched. CDR1 MDHEN and CDR2 SYDVKM come from the germline V gene. This CDR3 comprises 14 residues. DNA for the CDR3: TGTGCCAGCACCAGCGGGACGGATAACTACGAGCAGTACTTC. This sequence encodes CASTSGTDNYEQYF.